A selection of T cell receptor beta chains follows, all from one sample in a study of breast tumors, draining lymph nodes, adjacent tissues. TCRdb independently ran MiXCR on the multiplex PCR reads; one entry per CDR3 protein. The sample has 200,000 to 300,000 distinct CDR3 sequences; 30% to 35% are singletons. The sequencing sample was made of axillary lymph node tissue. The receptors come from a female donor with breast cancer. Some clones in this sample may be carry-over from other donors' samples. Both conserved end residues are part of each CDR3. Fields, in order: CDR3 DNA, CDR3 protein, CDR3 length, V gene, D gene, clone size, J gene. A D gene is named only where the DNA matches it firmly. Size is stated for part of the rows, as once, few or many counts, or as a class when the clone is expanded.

CDR3nt: TGTGCCAGCAACCAGCAGGTCCAGGTAAACACCGGGGAGCCGTTTTTT
CDR3aa: CASNQQVQVNTGEPFF
len: 16
v_gene: TRBV7-2
d_gene: .
abundance: .
j_gene: TRBJ2-2

CDR3nt: TGTGCCAGCAGCCCACGGGACATCTCCTACGAGCAAGAGACCCAGTACTTC
CDR3aa: CASSPRDISYEQETQYF
len: 17
v_gene: TRBV7-8
d_gene: .
abundance: once
j_gene: TRBJ2-5

CDR3nt: TGTGCCAGCAGCTCCGGACTAGCGGGTACCTACGAGCAGTACTTC
CDR3aa: CASSSGLAGTYEQYF
len: 15
v_gene: TRBV5-4
d_gene: TRBD2
abundance: many
j_gene: TRBJ2-7

CDR3nt: TGTGCCAGTAGTACACCGGGACGGGATATCTATGGCTACACCGGGGAGCTGTTTTTT
CDR3aa: CASSTPGRDIYGYTGELFF
len: 19
v_gene: TRBV19
d_gene: .
abundance: .
j_gene: TRBJ2-2

CDR3nt: TGCAGTGCTAGAAGAGGGTCTAGCGGGAGCTGGGGGAACATTCAGTACTTC
CDR3aa: CSARRGSSGSWGNIQYF
len: 17
v_gene: TRBV20-1
d_gene: TRBD2
abundance: many
j_gene: TRBJ2-4

CDR3nt: TGTGCCAGCAGCGTAGGTCTAGGAGGACAGGGGTCAGATACGCAGTATTTT
CDR3aa: CASSVGLGGQGSDTQYF
len: 17
v_gene: TRBV9
d_gene: TRBD1
abundance: many
j_gene: TRBJ2-3

CDR3nt: TGTGCCAGCACCGGGACAGGGCGGGCACCCCTCCACTTT
CDR3aa: CASTGTGRAPLHF
len: 13
v_gene: TRBV12-3/TRBV12-4
d_gene: TRBD1
abundance: many
j_gene: TRBJ1-6

CDR3nt: TGTGCCAGCAACGATCACCTGAGCGTAATCGGGCAGCCCCAGCATTTT
CDR3aa: CASNDHLSVIGQPQHF
len: 16
v_gene: TRBV6-2/TRBV6-3
d_gene: .
abundance: many
j_gene: TRBJ1-5

CDR3nt: TGTGCCAGCAGCTTAGTCGCGGGGGCAACCTACGAGCAGCACTTC
CDR3aa: CASSLVAGATYEQHF
len: 15
v_gene: TRBV7-8
d_gene: .
abundance: .
j_gene: TRBJ2-7

CDR3nt: TGTGCCAGTAGTATTGACTGGGGAAACACTGAAGCTTTCTTT
CDR3aa: CASSIDWGNTEAFF
len: 14
v_gene: TRBV19
d_gene: .
abundance: few
j_gene: TRBJ1-1